These T cell receptor beta chains were read from a single sample in a study of cytomegalovirus exposure and HLA in healthy donors. The repertoire was sequenced with immunoSEQ multiplex PCR; TCRdb's copy has only in-frame clones and lacks some. The sample lists around 62,000 clones; 85% to 90% were seen once. The sequencing input was PBMCs. The receptor source for this set is a woman aged 18-29 years in good health and CMV-seronegative. Both conserved end residues are part of each CDR3. A D gene is named only where the DNA matches it firmly. For some rows the clone size is stated as once, few or many, or as a class when expanded; others skip it.

J gene	clone size	V gene	D gene	CDR3 DNA	CDR3 protein
TRBJ2-5	once	TRBV18	.	TGTGCCAGCTCACCACTTGGCCCAGGTTACCAAGAGACCCAGTACTTC	CASSPLGPGYQETQYF
TRBJ2-3	.	TRBV27	TRBD2	TGTGCCAGCAGACATCCGGGACTAGCGCCACCGGACCCAGATACGCAGTATTTT	CASRHPGLAPPDPDTQYF
TRBJ2-3	.	TRBV5-1	TRBD2	TGCGCCAGCAGCTACACTAGCGGGAGCACAGATACGCAGTATTTT	CASSYTSGSTDTQYF
TRBJ2-7	.	TRBV6-7	.	TGTGCCAGCAGTTACTCGAATCAACCCACGGGCTCCTACGAGCAGTACTTC	CASSYSNQPTGSYEQYF
TRBJ1-5	.	TRBV28	.	TGTGCCAGCAGTCTCAATCAGCCCCAGCATTTT	CASSLNQPQHF
TRBJ2-2	.	TRBV19	.	TGTGCCAGTAGTATCGAGGACAGACCGAACACCGGGGAGCTGTTTTTT	CASSIEDRPNTGELFF
TRBJ1-2	.	TRBV7-3	.	TGTGCCAGCAGCTTAAATCCCGGCTATGGCTACACCTTC	CASSLNPGYGYTF
TRBJ2-7	.	TRBV30	TRBD1	TGTGCCTGGGCAGGGACAGGGGGCCCTTACGAGCAGTACTTC	CAWAGTGGPYEQYF
TRBJ1-6	.	TRBV27	.	TGTGCCAGCAGTCAAGTCCCAGGGAATTCACCCCTCCACTTT	CASSQVPGNSPLHF
TRBJ2-5	.	TRBV7-9	TRBD2	TGTGCCAGCAGGGGGGGGGAGACCCAGTACTTC	CASRGGETQYF
TRBJ1-2	.	TRBV30	TRBD1	TGTGCCTGGATCCGCTACAGGGGCCGCTACACCTTC	CAWIRYRGRYTF
TRBJ2-3	once	TRBV10-2	.	TGCGCCAGCTCCGGGACTCCTTGGGGAGGAGATACGCAGTATTTT	CASSGTPWGGDTQYF
TRBJ2-7	.	TRBV6-6	TRBD2	TGTGCCAGCAGTCAACACCCTAGCGGAAAGGAGCAGTACTTC	CASSQHPSGKEQYF
TRBJ2-1	once	TRBV5-1	TRBD2	TGCGCCAGCAGCTTATTAGCGGGAGGCAGCTCCTACAATGAGCAGTTCTTC	CASSLLAGGSSYNEQFF
TRBJ2-5	.	TRBV27	.	TGTGCCAGCAGTTGGGGGGAAGAGACCCAGTACTTC	CASSWGEETQYF
TRBJ1-1	.	TRBV5-5	TRBD1	TGTGCCAGCAGCCGTCTTAAGGGGGCCTTTGGGACTGAAGCTTTCTTT	CASSRLKGAFGTEAFF
TRBJ1-2	.	TRBV19	.	TGTGCCAGTAGTGGACTGGTGAGGCACTATGGCTACACCTTC	CASSGLVRHYGYTF
TRBJ2-1	.	TRBV18	.	TGTGCCAGCTCACCACGGCGGGAAAGCTACAATGAGCAGTTCTTC	CASSPRRESYNEQFF
TRBJ1-2	.	TRBV28	.	TGTGCCAGCAGTGTGGGGAGCTATGGCTACACCTTC	CASSVGSYGYTF
TRBJ2-7	.	TRBV27	.	TGTGCCAGCAGTTTAGGCGGGGACTCCACCTATAAGCAGTACTTC	CASSLGGDSTYKQYF
TRBJ2-5	.	TRBV27	TRBD2	TGTGCCAGCAGTACCGGACTAGCGGGGGACCAAGAGACCCAGTACTTC	CASSTGLAGDQETQYF
TRBJ2-3	once	TRBV30	.	TGTGCCTGGAGTGGGTTATACCCTGCGGATACGCAGTATTTT	CAWSGLYPADTQYF
TRBJ1-6	few	TRBV9	.	TGTGCCAGCAGCGTTCAACAGGCAGGGTCACCCCTCCACTTT	CASSVQQAGSPLHF
TRBJ2-5	.	TRBV4-3	TRBD2	TGCGCCAGCAGCCGAACGCTTACTCGACTAGCGGGGGGGCGAGAGACCCAGTACTTC	CASSRTLTRLAGGRETQYF
TRBJ1-2	.	TRBV19	.	TGTGCCAGTAGTAGTGTAAGAGGGTCGTATGGCTACACCTTC	CASSSVRGSYGYTF
TRBJ1-5	once	TRBV6-1	TRBD1	TGTGCCAGCAGTGGGACAGGTGTAAATCAGCCCCAGCATTTT	CASSGTGVNQPQHF
TRBJ2-1	.	TRBV10-3	TRBD2	TGTGCCATCAGTTGGGAAACTAGCGGTTACAATGAGCAGTTCTTC	CAISWETSGYNEQFF
TRBJ2-7	few	TRBV5-1	TRBD1	TGCGCCAGCAGCCTGACGGGGGCAGGGGGCATTTACGAGCAGTACTTC	CASSLTGAGGIYEQYF
TRBJ2-7	once	TRBV19	.	TGTGCCAGTAGTGAGACGGGACTCCGGAGGTCCGAGCAGTACTTC	CASSETGLRRSEQYF
TRBJ1-2	few	TRBV30	.	TGTGCCTGGAGTGTACAGGCCTATGGCTACACCTTC	CAWSVQAYGYTF
TRBJ2-7	.	TRBV5-1	TRBD1	TGCGCCAGCAGCAGGGCCGGGACAGGGGGCGAATACGAGCAGTACTTC	CASSRAGTGGEYEQYF
TRBJ2-5	.	TRBV7-6	.	TGTGCCAGCAGCTTAGGTGGGCACGGGGGGACCCAGTACTTC	CASSLGGHGGTQYF
TRBJ1-1	.	TRBV20-1	.	TGCAGTGCTCACGGGGGCACTGAAGCTTTCTTT	CSAHGGTEAFF
TRBJ2-3	.	TRBV13	TRBD1	TGTGCCAGCAGCTCAACGGGACAGGCTAGCACAGATACGCAGTATTTT	CASSSTGQASTDTQYF
TRBJ1-1	.	TRBV27	.	TGTGCCAGCAGGGAAAGACAGGTTACTGAAGCTTTCTTT	CASRERQVTEAFF
TRBJ2-3	.	TRBV6-5	TRBD1	TGTGCCAGCAGGAACAGGGGGCTGGGGACAGATACGCAGTATTTT	CASRNRGLGTDTQYF
TRBJ2-2	.	TRBV1	.	TGCACCAGCAGCCCCGGACAGGGAACCGGGGAGCTGTTTTTT	CTSSPGQGTGELFF
TRBJ1-3	.	TRBV7-9	TRBD1	TGTGCCAGCAGCTCTGGGACAGCGGAGGATACCATATATTTT	CASSSGTAEDTIYF
TRBJ1-5	few	TRBV6-1	TRBD1	TGTGCCAGCAGCCTGACAGGGCAGGTTCAGCCCCAGCATTTT	CASSLTGQVQPQHF
TRBJ2-1	.	TRBV25-1	.	TGTGCCAGCAGGAGTCGCGGGTGGGGTGAGCAGTTCTTC	CASRSRGWGEQFF
TRBJ1-2	.	TRBV6-6	.	TGTGCCAGCACCCCTTCAGGGGTCTCCTCGGGCTACACCTTC	CASTPSGVSSGYTF
TRBJ2-1	.	TRBV27	.	TGTGCCAGCATACGACGCAGGGCCTCCTACAATGAGCAGTTCTTC	CASIRRRASYNEQFF
TRBJ1-5	.	TRBV4-2	TRBD1	TGTGCCAGTAAGACGGACAGGGAAGGCAATCAGCCCCAGCATTTT	CASKTDREGNQPQHF
TRBJ2-3	.	TRBV2	.	TGTGCCAGCAGTCTGTACACAGATACGCAGTATTTT	CASSLYTDTQYF
TRBJ1-2	.	TRBV6-1	.	TGTGCCAGCAGTGAAATCGGCTATGGCTACACCTTC	CASSEIGYGYTF
TRBJ2-1	.	TRBV6-1	TRBD2	TGTGCCAGCAGATGGACTAGCGGGATCAATGAGCAGTTCTTC	CASRWTSGINEQFF
TRBJ2-1	.	TRBV6-5	.	TGTGCCAGCAGTTATGACAGAAGCTCCTACAATGAGCAGTTCTTC	CASSYDRSSYNEQFF
TRBJ2-5	.	TRBV27	.	TGTGCCAGCAGTTCTCTCGGGGGGCGGGTCCAAGAGACCCAGTACTTC	CASSSLGGRVQETQYF
TRBJ2-6	.	TRBV29-1	.	TGCAGCGTTGCAGCGGACTCTGGGGCCAACGTCCTGACTTTC	CSVAADSGANVLTF
TRBJ2-5	.	TRBV7-9	.	TGTGCCAGCAGCTATGGGACTTCCAGCGGGGAGACCCAGTACTTC	CASSYGTSSGETQYF
TRBJ2-7	few	TRBV9	TRBD1	TGTGCCAGCAGCACAAGGACAGGGTCCTACGAGCAGTACTTC	CASSTRTGSYEQYF
TRBJ1-2	.	TRBV7-3	.	TGTGCCAGCAGCCTATCAGGGCGTATAGACTCTGGCTACACCTTC	CASSLSGRIDSGYTF
TRBJ1-5	.	TRBV28	TRBD1	TGTGCCAGCGAGAGGACAGGGCCTTATCAGCCCCAGCATTTT	CASERTGPYQPQHF
TRBJ2-1	.	TRBV2	.	TGTGCCAGCAGTGCCGGACTACCAACCAATGAGCAGTTCTTC	CASSAGLPTNEQFF
TRBJ2-2	.	TRBV14	.	TGTGCCAGCAGCCGCCTTCCGGGCAGGGGCACCGGGGAGCTGTTTTTT	CASSRLPGRGTGELFF
TRBJ1-2	.	TRBV6-5	.	TGTGCCAGCAGCCTGAGTGGTCTCGGCTATGGCTACACCTTC	CASSLSGLGYGYTF
TRBJ1-5	once	TRBV6-5	.	TGTGCCAGCCGAGATTATAGCAATCAGCCCCAGCATTTT	CASRDYSNQPQHF
TRBJ1-2	.	TRBV19	.	TGTGCCAGTCGCTTGAACAGGGACCAAAGGTCGGGCTACACCTTC	CASRLNRDQRSGYTF
TRBJ2-7	.	TRBV19	TRBD1	TGTGCCAGCCCCACCTCGAGACAGGGGTTTTACGAGCAGTACTTC	CASPTSRQGFYEQYF
TRBJ2-5	.	TRBV5-4	TRBD2	TGTGCCAGCAGCCGACGGACTAGCGGGAGATGGGAGACCCAGTACTTC	CASSRRTSGRWETQYF